A selection of T cell receptor beta chains follows, all from one sample in a study of identical twins. TCRdb ran MiXCR on the 5' RACE reads and lists one entry per CDR3 protein. The sample lists around 250,000 distinct CDR3 sequences, about 8% seen once, with 3% in the top ten. The sample also formed part of further work on yellow fever vaccine responses in identical twins.

Sequencing was performed on CD8+ T cells sorted from blood. These receptor sequences come from a woman younger than 30 in good health. CDR3s include the opening cysteine and the closing phenylalanine or tryptophan. A D gene is named only where the DNA matches it firmly. Size tells how often a clone was seen (once, few, many) or the class of an expanded clone, and some rows leave it out.

TRBJ2-7	TRBD1	.	TRBV7-2	TGTGCCAGCAGCAAATACGGACAGGGGTCCTACGAGCAGTACTTC	CASSKYGQGSYEQYF
TRBJ2-1	TRBD2	.	TRBV29-1	TGCAGCGTTGTATTTGGGGGGGGTTACAATGAGCAGTTCTTC	CSVVFGGGYNEQFF
TRBJ2-3	.	.	TRBV7-9	TGTGCCAGCAGCACCAGGGGGGTTGCAGATACGCAGTATTTT	CASSTRGVADTQYF
TRBJ2-7	TRBD2	.	TRBV19	TGTGCCAGTAGTGCTGGGACTAGCGGGTTCTACGAGCAGTACTTC	CASSAGTSGFYEQYF
TRBJ2-7	.	many	TRBV20-1	TGCAGTGCTAGAGATCTCGGCTACGAGCAGTACTTC	CSARDLGYEQYF
TRBJ1-2	TRBD1	many	TRBV29-1	TGCAGCGTTGAAGAGCGGACAGGGGTGGACTATGGCTACACCTTC	CSVEERTGVDYGYTF
TRBJ2-5	.	many	TRBV20-1	TGCAGTGCTAGAGGGTCTCTACCGGCACAAGAGACCCAGTACTTC	CSARGSLPAQETQYF
TRBJ2-5	.	many	TRBV27	TGTGCCAGCACCCTGGGGGAGACCCAGTACTTC	CASTLGETQYF
TRBJ2-7	.	many	TRBV5-1	TGCGCCAGCAGCTTGTCGATCGAGGGGCGCATCGCCTACGAGCAGTACTTC	CASSLSIEGRIAYEQYF
TRBJ1-5	.	few	TRBV3-1	TGTGCCAGCAGCCAAGATATGGGGAGTAATCAGCCCCAGCATTTT	CASSQDMGSNQPQHF
TRBJ2-2	.	many	TRBV9	TGTGCCAGCAGCTACGCTAGCCGACGGAACACCGGGGAGCTGTTTTTT	CASSYASRRNTGELFF
TRBJ2-7	.	.	TRBV27	TGTGCCAGCAGTTTATTTCCCGGGGGGCTAGCCGGCTACGAGCAGTACTTC	CASSLFPGGLAGYEQYF
TRBJ2-2	.	.	TRBV4-3	TGCGCCAGCAGCCAAGATTTAGGGTTGTACGGGAGCACCGGGGAGCTGTTTTTT	CASSQDLGLYGSTGELFF
TRBJ2-7	.	few	TRBV7-8	TGTGCCAGCAGCGCCTCCAGTTCGGGAACCAACTACGAGCAGTACTTC	CASSASSSGTNYEQYF
TRBJ2-5	TRBD2	many	TRBV5-1	TGCGCCAGCAGCTTGGGTGCGGGAGATATGGAGACCCAGTACTTC	CASSLGAGDMETQYF
TRBJ2-3	TRBD1	.	TRBV4-3	TGCGCCAGCAGCCTGGGACAGGGGGTTTCAGATACGCAGTATTTT	CASSLGQGVSDTQYF
TRBJ2-1	.	many	TRBV29-1	TGCAGCGTTGAAGATCTTTCGGAGGGACACCCCTACAATGAGCAGTTCTTC	CSVEDLSEGHPYNEQFF
TRBJ1-5	.	many	TRBV12-3/TRBV12-4	TGTGCCAGCAGCCCCCCGGGCAATCAGCCCCAGCATTTT	CASSPPGNQPQHF
TRBJ2-1	.	.	TRBV6-1	TGTGCCAGTAGCAAACAGGGAGACTACAATGAGCAGTTCTTC	CASSKQGDYNEQFF
TRBJ2-1	.	many	TRBV12-3/TRBV12-4	TGTGCCAGCGCCCGGCCATACAATGAGCAGTTCTTC	CASARPYNEQFF